The source of this TCR beta chain is a study of T-cell memory formation after mild COVID-19. TCRdb analysed the 5' RACE reads with MiXCR anew, one entry per CDR3 protein. The repertoire holds 190,000 or so distinct CDR3 sequences, with about a fifth as singletons. A note on this clonotype: Its antigen is not identified.

Germline CDR1 reads SGHTA; CDR2 reads FQGNSA. The CDR3 covers 15 residues. The V end lost 0 bases, the J end lost 8 bases, and 14 bases lay between the germline ends. General study points: The pre-infection memory compartment contained some responding clones, suggesting cross-reactive memory joined.

This chain links TRBV7-2 with TRBJ2-1; D gene ambiguous. This receptor was taken from an adult woman who had mild COVID-19 (a few samples of this study predate the infection). Cell type and time point are not known. The specimen was PBMCs or a T cell subset sorted from them (not recorded which). The CDR3 sequence: CASSLAGWGIDEQFF. The CDR3 DNA is TGTGCCAGCAGCTTAGCGGGGTGGGGTATCGATGAGCAGTTCTTC.